This T cell receptor (beta chain) was sequenced in a study of PD-L1 blockade in urothelial cancer. Overall study: Patients went on atezolizumab in 2014, receiving 1,200 mg intravenously every 3 weeks. The study recovered a median of about 140,000 T cells per blood sample. Between 0 and 3 prior chemotherapy regimens had been given to patients.

Regarding the study as a whole: Pretreatment TCR clonality in blood under the median foretold superior survival.

The CDR3 length is 12 residues. Per germline, CDR1 SQVTM and CDR2 ANQGSEA. The V and J ends lost 8 bases and 5 bases, in that order; junction bases with no gene match: 8. Details on this clone: Its target is not known.

As to time point: pretreatment peripheral blood. Only in-frame clones appear in the TCRdb table, and some are missing; sequencing was by immunoSEQ multiplex PCR. The table includes 55,000 to 80,000 clones, around 81% detected once. Sequencing used PBMCs, obtained around atezolizumab (anti-PD-L1) treatment. This receptor was taken from a man aged 70 or older with urothelial cancer. This sequence joins TRBV29-1 and TRBJ2-5, with TRBD1 matching 7 bases. The CDR3 sequence: CSLTGSEETQYF. CDR3 sequence (DNA): TGCAGCTTGACAGGGAGTGAGGAGACCCAGTACTTC.